In its sample, the clone carrying this TCR beta chain was seen a few times. Its antigen is still unknown. Sorting that relied on CD45RO/CCR7/CD25/CD127/CD95/CD27 yielded CD4+ naive, central memory, regulatory and stem cell-like memory cells. Populations isolated by sorting all had purity greater than 95%. This sample is drawn from a study of beta chain features in type 1 diabetes. Study-wide results and limits: The study found fewer insertions and more deletions at VDJ junctions in type 1 diabetes patients.

Every bit of the isolated RNA underwent reverse transcription, so sequencing read expressed TCRB transcripts. An average of around 3.9 million reads was obtained for naive, central memory and regulatory T cell samples. The repertoire was sequenced with immunoSEQ multiplex PCR; TCRdb's copy has only in-frame clones and lacks some. The profile shows under 900,000 clones, 15% to 20% of them singletons. Deletions cut 2 bases from V and 4 bases from J, with 11 bases between. This CDR3 has 14 residues. Per germline, CDR1 MNHEY and CDR2 SVGAGI. The sequence was obtained from a woman aged 18-35 years in good health. The rearrangement links TRBV6-5 to TRBJ1-2, with D perhaps TRBD1 (5 bases). Sequenced sample: naive CD4+ T cells from blood. CDR3 loop: CASSYGVRAYGYTF. In DNA form, the CDR3 reads TGTGCCAGCAGTTACGGCGTCAGGGCCTATGGCTACACCTTC.